This TCR beta chain was identified in a study of T cells in Graves' hyperthyroidism and ophthalmopathy (dated by TCRdb to between 2017 and 2020). The study in broad terms: Peripheral blood samples were taken at initial diagnosis, before any treatment was given. To identify TCR V-J signatures that set the groups apart, the researchers used a discovery cohort of 90 to 100 patients, made up of around 42 with Graves' ophthalmopathy and around 58 with stable Graves' hyperthyroidism. Prospective prediction of ophthalmopathy was tested in an independent validation cohort consisting of 18 to 20 hyperthyroidism patients and 15 to 17 patients who later progressed to ophthalmopathy. The 100 discovery patients were divided at random into training and test sets in a 7:3 ratio. The study also compared thyroid tissue and blood T-cell repertoires from more than 5 Graves' hyperthyroidism patients. Following sampling, methimazole starting at 30 mg daily was given to hyperthyroidism patients, and high-dose intravenous methylprednisolone was given to ophthalmopathy patients. According to the paper, TCR Vbeta CDR3 sequencing was carried out on about 140 peripheral blood samples, which came from some 41 ophthalmopathy, roughly 75 hyperthyroidism and about 17 progressor patients. Points the paper makes about the study in general: A model built on a 13 V-J signature distinguished ophthalmopathy from stable hyperthyroidism, reaching around 88% sensitivity and 81% to 83% specificity in cross-validation and 80%/75% in testing. No statistical method was used to set the sample size in advance, and investigators knew the group allocation. During validation, the model predicted progression to ophthalmopathy a median of around 7 months ahead of onset, with around 65% sensitivity and about 72% specificity. Most expanded thyroid clonotypes (frequency above 0.001) were also detected in blood, a finding suggesting that blood repertoires may reflect thyroid immune responses.

The TCR beta CDR3 regions were amplified from the RNA transcripts. A first-round RT-PCR of the TCR CDR3 used the HTBI primer set with the Qiagen OneStep RT-PCR kit. Libraries were constructed in a second round of multiplex PCR, after which size selection and purification were performed. The libraries were sequenced on an Illumina HiSeq2000 using paired-end 100 bp reads. The authors' analysis ran thus. SOAPnuke was used to process the raw data, with reads discarded if the reads contained adapters or uncalled bases, had a mean Phred below 15, or lacked an exact constant-primer or identifier match. COPE v1.2.5 was used to merge high-quality paired reads, and clonotypes were defined as unique nucleotide sequences. Clonotypes were aligned to IMGT TRBV, TRBD and TRBJ reference segments using MiTCR v1.1. Analysis was restricted to V-J combinations with a frequency above 0.0001, which covered over 98% of repertoires. The TCS score was defined as F50 (clonal expansion) divided by E x V (chaos), with BLOSUM62-based TCRdist calculated between CDR3 peptides within each V-J. Welch's t-statistics and random forest reduced 450 to 600 V-J features to 13, which were used in a naive Bayes classifier (R e1071). TCRdb took the public reads, trimmed them with fastp at Q25, ran MiXCR for clone calling and kept in-frame beta chains. Rows with a matching CDR3 protein are joined into one entry that keeps the most common DNA and genes. The authors' filters were not applied to this entry. In this sample the table shows under 350,000 distinct CDR3 sequences, roughly a fifth of which occur a single time. Of the sample, about 50% falls within the top ten clones.

Worth noting for this clonotype: Its antigen specificity is not known. Base quality data are lacking; no much larger clone is found one base away.

Graves' hyperthyroidism was defined as stable when no progression to ophthalmopathy occurred over 18 months of follow-up. Hyperthyroidism patients were newly diagnosed, had a disease duration of under 2 months, and were aged 18 to 65 years. The study excluded patients with uncontrolled infections, other autoimmune diseases, pregnancy or lactation. Diagnoses were based on clinical symptoms, serum thyroxine and TRAb, thyroid ultrasound and orbital computed tomography. PBMCs were isolated from 7.5 to 10 ml of fresh peripheral blood by Ficoll-Paque density gradient centrifugation. Total RNA was extracted with Trizol reagent, and quality was checked on an Agilent 2100 Bioanalyzer. The CDR3 contains 14 residues, cysteine and phenylalanine counted. The read is trimmed to its CDR3 DNA, 42 bases read in frame from base 1. V gives up 3 bases and J gives up 5 bases, and the segment between their germline ends measures 14 bases. CDR1 and CDR2 are drawn from the germline V gene (reference sequence): GTSNPN, SVGIG.

In this chain, TRBV30 is recombined with TRBJ2-1, with TRBD2 tentatively as D gene (6 bases match). Sequencing was done on a sample of blood. The sequence was collected from a woman between 45 and 65 years old with Graves' hyperthyroidism. The nucleotides read TGTGCCTGGAGCCCCGGGACTTCGCACAATGAGCAGTTCTTC. Its translation is CAWSPGTSHNEQFF.